The rows below give T cell receptor beta chains drawn from one sample of a study of T cells after yellow fever vaccination. TCRdb reprocessed the 5' RACE reads with MiXCR, giving one entry per CDR3 protein. The repertoire has fewer than 400,000 distinct CDR3 sequences, approximately 6% of them found once; the top ten carry 15%. Sequencing used PBMCs, obtained 5 days after the yellow fever booster vaccination. Receptors originate from a man aged 25-45 years who received the YFV17D yellow fever vaccine. CDR3s include the opening cysteine and the closing phenylalanine or tryptophan. A D gene is named only where the DNA matches it firmly. Rows may omit the clone size; those that give it use once, few, many or a size class.

>TRBJ2-7|NA|TRBV6-5|NA
TGTGCCAGCAGTTCCGTCCTATCCTACGAGCAGTACTTC
CASSSVLSYEQYF
>TRBJ2-3|many|TRBV20-1|NA
TGCAGTGTTTCCCCGGGTCGGTACACAGATACGCAGTATTTT
CSVSPGRYTDTQYF
>TRBJ1-5|NA|TRBV6-2/TRBV6-3|NA
TGTGCCAGCAGTTATTACGGGGAGGGGACTCAGCCCCAGCATTTT
CASSYYGEGTQPQHF
>TRBJ2-7|few|TRBV5-1|NA
TGCGCCAGCAGCTTGGGTCCTTCGACCTCCGAGCAGTACTTC
CASSLGPSTSEQYF
>TRBJ2-3|many|TRBV15|TRBD2
TGTGCCACCAGCAGAGAGCGGGAGGGGGTGGATACGCAGTATTTT
CATSREREGVDTQYF
>TRBJ1-2|NA|TRBV28|NA
TGTGCCAGCAAACAGGTTAACTATGGCTACACCTTC
CASKQVNYGYTF
>TRBJ2-7|few|TRBV15|TRBD1
TGTGCCACCAGCAGAGATTTACTTCTGGATGGGACAGTCGGGCAGTACTTC
CATSRDLLLDGTVGQYF
>TRBJ1-5|few|TRBV20-1|TRBD1
TGCAGTGCTGAAACAGGGGGGGGACAGCCCCAGCATTTT
CSAETGGGQPQHF
>TRBJ2-5|many|TRBV10-3|NA
TGTGCCATCAGTGGCGGGTACGGAGAGACCCAGTACTTC
CAISGGYGETQYF
>TRBJ2-5|few|TRBV20-1|TRBD2
TGCAGTGCTAGAGTCGGGACTAGGGGCGAAGAGACCCAGTACTTC
CSARVGTRGEETQYF
>TRBJ2-2|many|TRBV19|TRBD2
TGTGCCAGTAAAGCGGGAGGCCCCGGGGAGCTGTTTTTT
CASKAGGPGELFF
>TRBJ1-6|many|TRBV12-3/TRBV12-4|TRBD1
TGTGCCAGCAGGTTCCACAGGGGCCGGGGATCACCCCTCCACTTT
CASRFHRGRGSPLHF
>TRBJ2-1|few|TRBV20-1|TRBD2
TGCAGTGCTAGAGATCCGCTAGCGGGACGTAATGAGCAGTTCTTC
CSARDPLAGRNEQFF
>TRBJ2-1|many|TRBV20-1|TRBD2
TGCAGTGCTAGAGCGGGAGGTCCCAGGGAGCAGTTCTTC
CSARAGGPREQFF
>TRBJ2-2|NA|TRBV28|NA
TGTGCCAGCAGTTTTCGACGGCGTGGCACCGGGGAGCTGTTTTTT
CASSFRRRGTGELFF
>TRBJ2-6|NA|TRBV29-1|NA
TGCAGCGTTGCACCTGGGAGGTCTGGGGCCAACGTCCTGACTTTC
CSVAPGRSGANVLTF
>TRBJ2-3|NA|TRBV14|NA
TGTGCCAGCAGCCAAGGTCCTACGCAGTATTTT
CASSQGPTQYF
>TRBJ2-1|NA|TRBV4-3|NA
TGCGCCAGCAGCCAAGTTTCGGACTTCCCGGGCTCCTACAATGAGCAGTTCTTC
CASSQVSDFPGSYNEQFF
>TRBJ2-7|NA|TRBV29-1|NA
TGCAGCGTTGGGATCGGAGCCCTCTACGAGCAGTACTTC
CSVGIGALYEQYF
>TRBJ2-1|many|TRBV4-2|NA
TGTGCCAGCAGCCAAGATGGGTCCGGTAATGAGCAGTTCTTC
CASSQDGSGNEQFF
>TRBJ2-1|few|TRBV10-3|NA
TGTGCCATCAGTGACCGGTCTCGTCAGGGAGGCCTAGAGCAGTTCTTC
CAISDRSRQGGLEQFF
>TRBJ2-7|many|TRBV6-2/TRBV6-3|NA
TGTGCCAGCAGCTCCTACGAGGATGGCGAGCAGTACTTC
CASSSYEDGEQYF
>TRBJ2-1|few|TRBV28|NA
TGTGCCAGCAGGGCCCCAGGGCGGAATTTCAATGAGCAGTTCTTC
CASRAPGRNFNEQFF
>TRBJ2-2|many|TRBV9|NA
TGTGCCAGCAGCGTAGTGGGGACCACGCGGTCGGCCGGGGAGCTGTTTTTT
CASSVVGTTRSAGELFF